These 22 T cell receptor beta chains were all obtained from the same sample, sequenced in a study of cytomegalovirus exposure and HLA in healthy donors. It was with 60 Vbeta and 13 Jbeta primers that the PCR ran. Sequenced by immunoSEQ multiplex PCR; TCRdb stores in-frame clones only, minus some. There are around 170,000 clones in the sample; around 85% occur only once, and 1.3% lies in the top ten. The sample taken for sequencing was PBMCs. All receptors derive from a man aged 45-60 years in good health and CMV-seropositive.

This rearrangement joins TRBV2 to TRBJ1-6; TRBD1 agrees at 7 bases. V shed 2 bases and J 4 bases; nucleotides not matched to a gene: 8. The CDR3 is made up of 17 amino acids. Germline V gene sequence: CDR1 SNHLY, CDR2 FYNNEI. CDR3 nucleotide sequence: TGTGCCAGCAGTGAATGGAGACAGGGCAATTATAATTCACCCCTCCACTTT. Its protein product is CASSEWRQGNYNSPLHF.

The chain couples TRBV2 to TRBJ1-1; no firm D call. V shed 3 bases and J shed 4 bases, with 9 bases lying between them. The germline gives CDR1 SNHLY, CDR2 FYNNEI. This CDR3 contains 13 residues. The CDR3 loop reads CASSDRLATEAFF. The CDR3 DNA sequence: TGTGCCAGCAGTGACAGATTAGCCACTGAAGCTTTCTTT.

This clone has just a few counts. As DNA, the CDR3 is TGTGCCAGCTCCGAGGGACAGGACCATATCTATGGCTACACCTTC. This gives the protein CASSEGQDHIYGYTF. This sequence joins TRBV18 and TRBJ1-2, with TRBD1 matching over 8 bases. CDR1 is KGHSH, CDR2 LQKENI, per germline. The CDR3 consists of 15 residues. Trimming cost V 6 bases and J 4 bases; bases outside gene matches: 10. The full variable domain, in which reference TRBV18 and TRBJ1-2 provide the parts outside the CDR3, is NAGVMQNPRHLVRRRGQEARLRCSPMKGHSHVYWYRQLPEEGLKFMVYLQKENIIDESGMPKERFSAEFPKEGPSILRIQQVVRGDSAAYFCASSEGQDHIYGYTFGSGTRLTVV.

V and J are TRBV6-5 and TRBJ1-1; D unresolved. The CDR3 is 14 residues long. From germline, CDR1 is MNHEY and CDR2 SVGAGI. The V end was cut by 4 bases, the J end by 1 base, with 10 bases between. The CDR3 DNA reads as TGTGCCAGCAGTTCCGGGTTACCGAACACTGAAGCTTTCTTT. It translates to CASSSGLPNTEAFF.

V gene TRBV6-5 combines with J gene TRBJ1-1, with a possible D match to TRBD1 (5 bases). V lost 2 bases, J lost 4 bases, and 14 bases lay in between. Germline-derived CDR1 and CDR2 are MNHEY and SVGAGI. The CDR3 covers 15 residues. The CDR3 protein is CASSYGGAMGTEAFF. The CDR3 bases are TGTGCCAGCAGTTACGGAGGGGCGATGGGCACTGAAGCTTTCTTT.

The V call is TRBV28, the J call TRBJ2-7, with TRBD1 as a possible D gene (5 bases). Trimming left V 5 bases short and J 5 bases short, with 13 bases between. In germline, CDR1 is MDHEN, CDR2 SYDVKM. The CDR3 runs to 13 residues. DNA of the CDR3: TGTGCCAGCAGTAGACAGTCTCCCGACGAGCAGTACTTC. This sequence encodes CASSRQSPDEQYF.

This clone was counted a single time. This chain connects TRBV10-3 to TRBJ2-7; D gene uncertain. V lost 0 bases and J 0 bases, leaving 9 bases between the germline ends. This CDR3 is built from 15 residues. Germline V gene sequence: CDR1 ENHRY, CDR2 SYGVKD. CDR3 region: CAISESTGISYEQYF. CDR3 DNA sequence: TGTGCCATCAGTGAGTCGACTGGAATCTCCTACGAGCAGTACTTC.

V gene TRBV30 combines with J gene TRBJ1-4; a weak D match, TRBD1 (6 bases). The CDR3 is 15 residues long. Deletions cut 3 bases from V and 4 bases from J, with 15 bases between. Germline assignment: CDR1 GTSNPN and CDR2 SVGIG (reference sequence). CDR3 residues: CAWRHSGRGNEKLFF. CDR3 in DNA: TGTGCCTGGAGACATTCAGGCAGGGGTAATGAAAAACTGTTTTTT.

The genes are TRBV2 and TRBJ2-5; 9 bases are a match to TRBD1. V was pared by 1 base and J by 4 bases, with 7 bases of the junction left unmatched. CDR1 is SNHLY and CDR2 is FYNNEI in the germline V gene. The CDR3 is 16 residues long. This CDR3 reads CASSEEEGQGRETQYF. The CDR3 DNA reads TGTGCCAGCAGTGAAGAGGAGGGACAGGGTCGAGAGACCCAGTACTTC.

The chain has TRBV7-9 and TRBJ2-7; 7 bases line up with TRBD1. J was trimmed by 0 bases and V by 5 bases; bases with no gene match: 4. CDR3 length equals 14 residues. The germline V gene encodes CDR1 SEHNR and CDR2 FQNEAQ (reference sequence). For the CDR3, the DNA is TGTGCCAGCAGCCTCCGGACAGGCTCCTACGAGCAGTACTTC. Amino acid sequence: CASSLRTGSYEQYF.

DNA of the CDR3: TGTGCCATCTCGGGCGGGACTACCTACGAGCAGTACTTC. It codes for CAISGGTTYEQYF. The chain is built from TRBV10-3 and TRBJ2-7; 7 positions match TRBD2. Germline lookup yields CDR1 ENHRY and CDR2 SYGVKD. The CDR3 has 13 amino acids. Trimming took 8 bases from V and 2 from J; bases not matched to a gene: 6.

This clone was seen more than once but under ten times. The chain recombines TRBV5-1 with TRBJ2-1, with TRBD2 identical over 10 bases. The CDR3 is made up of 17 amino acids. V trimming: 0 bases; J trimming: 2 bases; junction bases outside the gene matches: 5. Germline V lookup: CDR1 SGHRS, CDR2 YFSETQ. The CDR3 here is CASSLDTSGETYNEQFF. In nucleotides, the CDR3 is TGCGCCAGCAGCTTGGACACTAGCGGGGAGACCTACAATGAGCAGTTCTTC. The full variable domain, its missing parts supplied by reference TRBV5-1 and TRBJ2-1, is KAGVTQTPRYLIKTRGQQVTLSCSPISGHRSVSWYQQTPGQGLQFLFEYFSETQRNKGNFPGRFSGRQFSNSRSEMNVSTLELGDSALYLCASSLDTSGETYNEQFFGPGTRLTVL.

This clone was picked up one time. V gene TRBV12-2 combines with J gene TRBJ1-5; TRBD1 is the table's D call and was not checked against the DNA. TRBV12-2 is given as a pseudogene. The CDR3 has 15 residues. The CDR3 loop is CASRLWDRGNQPQHF. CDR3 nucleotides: TGTGCAAGTCGCTTGTGGGACAGGGGGAATCAGCCCCAGCATTTT.

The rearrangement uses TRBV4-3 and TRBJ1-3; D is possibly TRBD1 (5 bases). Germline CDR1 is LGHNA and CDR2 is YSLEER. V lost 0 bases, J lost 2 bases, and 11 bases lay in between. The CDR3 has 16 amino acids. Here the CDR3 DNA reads TGCGCCAGCAGCCAAGATCGGCAGGGCCCTGGAAACACCATATATTTT. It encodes CASSQDRQGPGNTIYF.

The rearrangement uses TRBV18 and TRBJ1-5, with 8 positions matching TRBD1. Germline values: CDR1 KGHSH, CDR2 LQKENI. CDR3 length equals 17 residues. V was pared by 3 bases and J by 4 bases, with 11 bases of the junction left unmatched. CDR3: CASSPTLTTGDNQPQHF. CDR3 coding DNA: TGTGCCAGCTCACCCACCCTCACGACAGGGGATAATCAGCCCCAGCATTTT.

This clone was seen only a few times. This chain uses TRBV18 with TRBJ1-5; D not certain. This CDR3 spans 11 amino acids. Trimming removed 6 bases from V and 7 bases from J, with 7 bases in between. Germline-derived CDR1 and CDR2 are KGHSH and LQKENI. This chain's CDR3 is CASSGGQPQHF. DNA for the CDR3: TGTGCCAGCTCGGGAGGCCAGCCCCAGCATTTT.

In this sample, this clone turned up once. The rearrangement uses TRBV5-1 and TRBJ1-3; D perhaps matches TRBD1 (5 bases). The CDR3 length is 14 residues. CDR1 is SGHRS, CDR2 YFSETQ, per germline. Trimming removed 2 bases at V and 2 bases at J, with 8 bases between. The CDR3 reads CASSFDSAGNTIYF. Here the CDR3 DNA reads TGCGCCAGCAGCTTCGACAGCGCTGGAAACACCATATATTTT. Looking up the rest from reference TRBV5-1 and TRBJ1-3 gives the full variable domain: KAGVTQTPRYLIKTRGQQVTLSCSPISGHRSVSWYQQTPGQGLQFLFEYFSETQRNKGNFPGRFSGRQFSNSRSEMNVSTLELGDSALYLCASSFDSAGNTIYFGEGSWLTVV.

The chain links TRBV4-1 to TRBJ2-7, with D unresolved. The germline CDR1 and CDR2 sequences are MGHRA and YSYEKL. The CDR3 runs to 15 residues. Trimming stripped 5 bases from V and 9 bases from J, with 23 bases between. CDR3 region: CASSSYTGSRRRQYF. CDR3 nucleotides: TGCGCCAGCAGCTCCTATACCGGGTCCCGGCGGCGGCAGTACTTC.

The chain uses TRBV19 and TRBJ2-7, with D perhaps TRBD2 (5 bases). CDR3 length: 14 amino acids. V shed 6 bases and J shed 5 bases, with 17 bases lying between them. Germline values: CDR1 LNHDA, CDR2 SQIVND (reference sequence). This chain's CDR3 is CASRASLLTDEQYF. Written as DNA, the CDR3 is TGTGCCAGTAGAGCTAGCCTCCTAACGGACGAGCAGTACTTC.

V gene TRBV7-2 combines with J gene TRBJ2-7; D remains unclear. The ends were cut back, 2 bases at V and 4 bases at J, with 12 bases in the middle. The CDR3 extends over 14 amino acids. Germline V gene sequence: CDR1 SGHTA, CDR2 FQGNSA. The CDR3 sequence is CASSLRSSVYEQYF. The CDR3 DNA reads TGTGCCAGCAGCTTACGGAGCTCGGTATACGAGCAGTACTTC.

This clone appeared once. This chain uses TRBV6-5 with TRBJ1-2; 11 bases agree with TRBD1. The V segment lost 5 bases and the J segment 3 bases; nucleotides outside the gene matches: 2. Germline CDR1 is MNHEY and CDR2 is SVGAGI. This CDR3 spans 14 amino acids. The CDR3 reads CASSGTGGDYGYTF. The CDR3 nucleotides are TGTGCCAGCAGTGGGACAGGGGGTGACTATGGCTACACCTTC.

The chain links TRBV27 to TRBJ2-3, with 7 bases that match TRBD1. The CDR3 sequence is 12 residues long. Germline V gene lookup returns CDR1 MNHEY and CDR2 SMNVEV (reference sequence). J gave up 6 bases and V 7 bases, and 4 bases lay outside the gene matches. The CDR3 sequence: CASKTGLDTQYF. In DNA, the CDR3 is TGTGCCAGCAAGACAGGGCTGGATACGCAGTATTTT.